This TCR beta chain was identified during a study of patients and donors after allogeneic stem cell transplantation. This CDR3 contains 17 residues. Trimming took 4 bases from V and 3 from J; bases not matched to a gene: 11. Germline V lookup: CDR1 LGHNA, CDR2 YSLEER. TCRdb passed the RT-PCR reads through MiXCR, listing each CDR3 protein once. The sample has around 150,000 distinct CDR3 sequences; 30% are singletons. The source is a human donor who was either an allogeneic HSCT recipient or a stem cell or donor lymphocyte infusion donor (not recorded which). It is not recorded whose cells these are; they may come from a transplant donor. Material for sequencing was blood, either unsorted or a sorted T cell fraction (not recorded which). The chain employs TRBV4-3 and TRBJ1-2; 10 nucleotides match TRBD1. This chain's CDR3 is CASSLGAGQGTYYGYTF. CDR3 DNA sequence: TGCGCCAGCAGCCTCGGGGCGGGACAGGGGACTTACTATGGCTACACCTTC.